This T cell receptor beta chain derives from a study of blood T cell repertoires in COVID-19. Study-level information: PBMCs, B-cell-depleted T cells, or T cells provided the cDNA or gDNA that made up the material.

In the original processing: Amplifying reference gene primers gave estimates of nucleated cell counts. The assay was immunoSEQ multiplex PCR, and TCRdb's table has in-frame clones only and misses some. D and trimming come from the DNA, and the V and J calls and clone size come from that table. The sample lists 160,000 or so clones; 65% to 85% were seen once. The CDR3 sequence is 15 residues long. Trimming took off 4 bases at V and 2 bases at J, with 14 bases between the two ends. From germline, CDR1 is LGHDT and CDR2 YNNKEL (reference sequence). This chain uses TRBV3-1 (or the pseudogene TRBV3-2) with TRBJ1-1, with a tentative D call TRBD1 (6 bases). The sequenced sample was peripheral blood. The origin of this receptor is a man aged 60 to 75 with active or convalescent COVID-19. DNA for the CDR3: TGTGCCAGCAGCCCAACAGGGCTCGGAAACACTGAAGCTTTCTTT. It encodes CASSPTGLGNTEAFF.